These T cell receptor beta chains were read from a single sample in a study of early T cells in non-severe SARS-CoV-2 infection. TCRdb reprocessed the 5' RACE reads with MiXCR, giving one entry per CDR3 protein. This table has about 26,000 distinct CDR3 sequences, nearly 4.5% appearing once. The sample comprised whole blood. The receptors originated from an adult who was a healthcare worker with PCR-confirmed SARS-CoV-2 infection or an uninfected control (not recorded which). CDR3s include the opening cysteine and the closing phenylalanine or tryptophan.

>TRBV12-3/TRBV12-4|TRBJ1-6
CASRRDRPSSYNSPLHF
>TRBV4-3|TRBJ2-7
CASSPVRGQGYHEQYF
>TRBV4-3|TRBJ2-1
CASSPTSGGYNEQFF
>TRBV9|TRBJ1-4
CASSGGQGARANEKLFF
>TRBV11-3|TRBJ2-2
CASSLEGGRGAGELFF
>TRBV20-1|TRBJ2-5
CSATPLAETQYF
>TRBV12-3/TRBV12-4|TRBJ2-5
CASRLGLQETQYF
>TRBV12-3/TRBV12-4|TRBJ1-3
CASSLRGGGSGNTIYF
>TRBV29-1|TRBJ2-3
CSGQQGATQYF
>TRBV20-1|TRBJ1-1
CSAGQRNTEAFF
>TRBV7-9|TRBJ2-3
CASSLVQADTQYF
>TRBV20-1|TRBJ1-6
CSARTKNVGSYNSPLHF
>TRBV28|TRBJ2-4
CASRGTGGAKNIQYF
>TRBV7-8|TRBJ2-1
CASSVRDMGNNEQFF
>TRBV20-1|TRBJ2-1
CSAMRGAYNEQFF
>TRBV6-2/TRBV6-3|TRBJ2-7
CASSYMGFGEQYF
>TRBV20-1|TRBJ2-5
CSARASGAGETQYF
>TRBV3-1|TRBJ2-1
CASSRNRVGSYNEQFF
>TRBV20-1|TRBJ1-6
CSARIMGQGISPLHF
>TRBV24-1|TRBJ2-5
CATSDFGGDVETQYF
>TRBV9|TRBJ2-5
CASSIGLPQSAQYF
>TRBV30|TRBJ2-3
CAWTKGVADTQYF
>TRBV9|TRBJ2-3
CASSPTSGGAGTQYF